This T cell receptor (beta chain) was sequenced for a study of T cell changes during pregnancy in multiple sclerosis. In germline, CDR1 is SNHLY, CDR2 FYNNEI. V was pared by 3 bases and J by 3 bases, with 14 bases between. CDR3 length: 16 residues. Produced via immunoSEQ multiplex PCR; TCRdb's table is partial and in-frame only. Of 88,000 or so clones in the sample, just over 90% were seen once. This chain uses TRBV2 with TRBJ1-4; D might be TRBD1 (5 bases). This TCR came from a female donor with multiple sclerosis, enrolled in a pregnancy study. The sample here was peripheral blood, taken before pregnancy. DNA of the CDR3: TGTGCCAGCAGTGAGGGGACTCAGAGTTCTAATGAAAAACTGTTTTTT. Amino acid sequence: CASSEGTQSSNEKLFF.